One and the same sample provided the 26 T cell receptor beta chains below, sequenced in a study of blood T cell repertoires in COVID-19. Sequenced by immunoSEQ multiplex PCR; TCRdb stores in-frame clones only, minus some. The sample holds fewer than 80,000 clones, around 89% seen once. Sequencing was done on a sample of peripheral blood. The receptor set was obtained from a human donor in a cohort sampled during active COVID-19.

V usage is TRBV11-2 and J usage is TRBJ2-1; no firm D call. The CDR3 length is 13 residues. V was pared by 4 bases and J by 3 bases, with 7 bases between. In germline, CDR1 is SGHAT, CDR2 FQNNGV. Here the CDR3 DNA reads TGTGCCAGCAGCTCGTCTAACTACAATGAGCAGTTCTTC. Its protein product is CASSSSNYNEQFF.

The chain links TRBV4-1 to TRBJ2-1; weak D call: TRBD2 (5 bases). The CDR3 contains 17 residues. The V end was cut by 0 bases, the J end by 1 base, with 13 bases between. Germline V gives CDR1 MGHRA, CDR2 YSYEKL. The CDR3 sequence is CASSQDYGERSYNEQFF. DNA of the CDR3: TGCGCCAGCAGCCAAGATTATGGGGAGAGGTCCTACAATGAGCAGTTCTTC.

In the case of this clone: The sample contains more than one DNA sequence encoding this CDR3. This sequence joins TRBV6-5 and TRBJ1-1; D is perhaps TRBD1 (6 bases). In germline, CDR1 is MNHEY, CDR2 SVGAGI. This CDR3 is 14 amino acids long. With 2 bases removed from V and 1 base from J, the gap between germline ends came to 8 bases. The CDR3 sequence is CASSYNRANTEAFF. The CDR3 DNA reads TGTGCCAGCAGTTACAACAGGGCGAACACTGAAGCTTTCTTT.

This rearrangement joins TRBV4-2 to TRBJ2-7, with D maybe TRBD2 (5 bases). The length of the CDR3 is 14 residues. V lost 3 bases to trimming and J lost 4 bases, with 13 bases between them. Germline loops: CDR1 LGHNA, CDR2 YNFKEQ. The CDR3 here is CASSQSRERYEQYF. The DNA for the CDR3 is TGTGCCAGCAGCCAGTCCCGGGAACGGTACGAGCAGTACTTC.

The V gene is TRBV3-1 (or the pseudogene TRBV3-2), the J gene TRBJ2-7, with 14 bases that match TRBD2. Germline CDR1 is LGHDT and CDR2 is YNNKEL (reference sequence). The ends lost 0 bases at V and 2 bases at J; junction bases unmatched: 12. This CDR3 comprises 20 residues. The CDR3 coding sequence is TGTGCCAGCAGCCAAGAGGGGGGGACTAGCGGGAGTCTTCTCCCCTACGAGCAGTACTTC. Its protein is CASSQEGGTSGSLLPYEQYF.

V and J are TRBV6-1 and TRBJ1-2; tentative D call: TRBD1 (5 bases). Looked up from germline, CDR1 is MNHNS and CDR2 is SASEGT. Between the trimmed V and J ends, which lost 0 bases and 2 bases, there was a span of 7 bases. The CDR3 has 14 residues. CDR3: CASSEASGNYGYTF. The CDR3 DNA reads TGTGCCAGCAGTGAAGCCTCAGGGAACTATGGCTACACCTTC.

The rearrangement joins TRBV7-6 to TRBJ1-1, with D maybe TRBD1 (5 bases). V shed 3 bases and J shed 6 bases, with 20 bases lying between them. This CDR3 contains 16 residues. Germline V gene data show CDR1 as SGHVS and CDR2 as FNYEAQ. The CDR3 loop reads CASSFTSRGPSSEAFF. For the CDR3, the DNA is TGTGCCAGCAGCTTCACATCGCGGGGACCGAGCTCTGAAGCTTTCTTT.

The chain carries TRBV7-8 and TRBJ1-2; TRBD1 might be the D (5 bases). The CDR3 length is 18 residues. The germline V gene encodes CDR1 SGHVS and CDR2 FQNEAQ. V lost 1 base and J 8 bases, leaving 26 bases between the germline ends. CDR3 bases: TGTGCCAGCAGCTTAGTCGGTTCGGCACAGGAGATTGGCCAAGGCTACACCTTC. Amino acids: CASSLVGSAQEIGQGYTF.

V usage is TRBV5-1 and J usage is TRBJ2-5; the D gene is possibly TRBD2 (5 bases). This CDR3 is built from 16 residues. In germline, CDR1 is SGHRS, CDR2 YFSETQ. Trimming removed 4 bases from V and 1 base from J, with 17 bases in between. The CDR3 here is CASSGGIAKAQETQYF. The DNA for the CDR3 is TGCGCCAGCAGCGGAGGAATAGCGAAAGCCCAAGAGACCCAGTACTTC.

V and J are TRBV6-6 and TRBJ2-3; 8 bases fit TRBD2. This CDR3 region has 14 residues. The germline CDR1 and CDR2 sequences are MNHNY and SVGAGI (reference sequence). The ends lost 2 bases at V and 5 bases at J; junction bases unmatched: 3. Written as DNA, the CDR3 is TGTGCCAGCAGTTACCAAGCGGGGGAAGATACGCAGTATTTT. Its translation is CASSYQAGEDTQYF.

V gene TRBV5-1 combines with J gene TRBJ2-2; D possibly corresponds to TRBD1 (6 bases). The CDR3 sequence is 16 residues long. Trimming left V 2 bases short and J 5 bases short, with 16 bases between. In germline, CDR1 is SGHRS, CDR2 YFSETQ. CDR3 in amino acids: CASSFSGMQGTGELFF. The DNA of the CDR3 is TGCGCCAGCAGCTTTAGTGGCATGCAGGGGACCGGGGAGCTGTTTTTT.

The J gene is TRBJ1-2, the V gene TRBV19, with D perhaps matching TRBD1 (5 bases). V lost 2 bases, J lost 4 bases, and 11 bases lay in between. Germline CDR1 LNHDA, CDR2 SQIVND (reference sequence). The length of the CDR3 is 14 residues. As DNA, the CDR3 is TGTGCCAGTAGTATAAGGACATCAGGCTATGGCTACACCTTC. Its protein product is CASSIRTSGYGYTF.

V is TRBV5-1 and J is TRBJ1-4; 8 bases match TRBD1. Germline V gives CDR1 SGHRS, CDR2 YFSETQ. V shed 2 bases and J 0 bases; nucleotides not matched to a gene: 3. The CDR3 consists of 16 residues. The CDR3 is CASSFQGAATNEKLFF. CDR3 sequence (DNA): TGCGCCAGCAGCTTCCAGGGGGCCGCAACTAATGAAAAACTGTTTTTT. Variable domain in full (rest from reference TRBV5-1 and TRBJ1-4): KAGVTQTPRYLIKTRGQQVTLSCSPISGHRSVSWYQQTPGQGLQFLFEYFSETQRNKGNFPGRFSGRQFSNSRSEMNVSTLELGDSALYLCASSFQGAATNEKLFFGSGTQLSVL.

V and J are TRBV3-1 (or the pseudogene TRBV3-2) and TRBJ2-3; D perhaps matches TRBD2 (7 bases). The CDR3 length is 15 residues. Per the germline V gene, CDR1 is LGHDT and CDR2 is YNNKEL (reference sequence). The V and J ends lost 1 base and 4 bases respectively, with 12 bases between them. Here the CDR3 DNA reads TGTGCCAGCAGCCAAGGCAGGGGAGGGTCAGATACGCAGTATTTT. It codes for CASSQGRGGSDTQYF.

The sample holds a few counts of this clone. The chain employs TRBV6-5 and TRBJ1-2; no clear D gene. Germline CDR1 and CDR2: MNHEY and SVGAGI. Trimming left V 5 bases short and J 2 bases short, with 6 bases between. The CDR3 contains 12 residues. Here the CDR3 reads CASSNNNYGYTF. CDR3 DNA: TGTGCCAGCAGTAACAACAACTATGGCTACACCTTC.

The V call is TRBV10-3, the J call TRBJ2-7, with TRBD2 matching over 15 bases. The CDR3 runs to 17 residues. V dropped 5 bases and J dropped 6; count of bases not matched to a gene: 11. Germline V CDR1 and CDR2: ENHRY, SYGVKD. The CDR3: CAISSGTSGGTVLEQYF. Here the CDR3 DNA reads TGTGCCATCAGTTCCGGGACTAGCGGGGGGACCGTGCTCGAGCAGTACTTC.

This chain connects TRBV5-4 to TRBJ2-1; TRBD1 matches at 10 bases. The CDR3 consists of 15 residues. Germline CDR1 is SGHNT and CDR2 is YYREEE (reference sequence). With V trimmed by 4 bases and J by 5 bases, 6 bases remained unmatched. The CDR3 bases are TGTGCCAGCAGCGCCCGGGACAGGGGTGACAATGAGCAGTTCTTC. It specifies CASSARDRGDNEQFF.

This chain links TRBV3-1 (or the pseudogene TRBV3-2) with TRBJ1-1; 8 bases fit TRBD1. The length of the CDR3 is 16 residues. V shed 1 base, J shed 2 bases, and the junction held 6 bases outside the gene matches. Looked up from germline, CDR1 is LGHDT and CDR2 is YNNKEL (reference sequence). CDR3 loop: CASSQGGQEPNTEAFF. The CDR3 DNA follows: TGTGCCAGCAGCCAAGGGGGACAGGAACCAAACACTGAAGCTTTCTTT.

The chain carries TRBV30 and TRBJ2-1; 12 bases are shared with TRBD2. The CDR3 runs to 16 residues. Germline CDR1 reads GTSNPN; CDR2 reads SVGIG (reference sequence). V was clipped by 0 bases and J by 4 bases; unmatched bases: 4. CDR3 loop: CAWSVTSGRFYNEQFF. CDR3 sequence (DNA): TGTGCCTGGAGTGTAACTAGCGGGAGGTTTTACAATGAGCAGTTCTTC.

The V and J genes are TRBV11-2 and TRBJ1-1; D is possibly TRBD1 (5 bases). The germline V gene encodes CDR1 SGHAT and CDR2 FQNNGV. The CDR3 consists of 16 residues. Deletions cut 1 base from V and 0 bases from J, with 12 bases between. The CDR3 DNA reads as TGTGCCAGCAGCTTAGGGACACGGAGATTGAACACTGAAGCTTTCTTT. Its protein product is CASSLGTRRLNTEAFF.

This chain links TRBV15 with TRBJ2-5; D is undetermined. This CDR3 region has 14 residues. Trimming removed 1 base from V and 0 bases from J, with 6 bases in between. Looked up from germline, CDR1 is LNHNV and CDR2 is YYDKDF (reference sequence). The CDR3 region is CATSRVTDQETQYF. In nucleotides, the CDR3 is TGTGCCACCAGCAGAGTCACGGACCAAGAGACCCAGTACTTC.

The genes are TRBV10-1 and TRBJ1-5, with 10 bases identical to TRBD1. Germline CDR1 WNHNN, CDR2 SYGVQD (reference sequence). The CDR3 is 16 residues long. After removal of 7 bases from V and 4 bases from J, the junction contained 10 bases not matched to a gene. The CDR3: CASIQVGTGDNQPQHF. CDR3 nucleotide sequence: TGCGCCAGCATTCAAGTTGGGACAGGGGATAATCAGCCCCAGCATTTT.

CDR3 nucleotides: TGCGCCAGCAGCTTCCTAGGGGGGGCGGATACGCAGTATTTT. This translates into CASSFLGGADTQYF. The chain joins TRBV5-1 to TRBJ2-3, with D possibly matching TRBD2 (7 bases). Between the trimmed V and J ends, which lost 2 bases and 6 bases, there was a span of 13 bases. Germline V CDR1 and CDR2: SGHRS, YFSETQ. The CDR3 consists of 14 residues.

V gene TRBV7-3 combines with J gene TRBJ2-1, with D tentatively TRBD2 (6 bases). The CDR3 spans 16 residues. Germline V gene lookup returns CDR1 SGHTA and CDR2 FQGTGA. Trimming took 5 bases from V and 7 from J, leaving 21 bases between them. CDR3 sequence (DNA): TGTGCCAGCAGCAACAGACTAGTTTCTGGGGTTAATGAGCAGTTCTTC. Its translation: CASSNRLVSGVNEQFF.

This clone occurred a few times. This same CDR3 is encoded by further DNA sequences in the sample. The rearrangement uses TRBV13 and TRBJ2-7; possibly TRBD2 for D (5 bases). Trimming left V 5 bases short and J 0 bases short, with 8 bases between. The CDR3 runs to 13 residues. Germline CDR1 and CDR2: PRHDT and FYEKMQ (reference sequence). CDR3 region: CASSLGLSYEQYF. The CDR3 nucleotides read TGTGCCAGCAGCCTCGGACTCTCCTACGAGCAGTACTTC.

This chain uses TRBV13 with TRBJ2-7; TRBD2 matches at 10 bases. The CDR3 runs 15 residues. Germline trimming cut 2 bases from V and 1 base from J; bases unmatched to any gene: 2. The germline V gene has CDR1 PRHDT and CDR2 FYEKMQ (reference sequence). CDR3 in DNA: TGTGCCAGCAGCTTACGGACTAGCGGATCCTACGAGCAGTACTTC. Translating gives CASSLRTSGSYEQYF. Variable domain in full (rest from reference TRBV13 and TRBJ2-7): AAGVIQSPRHLIKEKRETATLKCYPIPRHDTVYWYQQGPGQDPQFLISFYEKMQSDKGSIPDRFSAQQFSDYHSELNMSSLELGDSALYFCASSLRTSGSYEQYFGPGTRLTVT.